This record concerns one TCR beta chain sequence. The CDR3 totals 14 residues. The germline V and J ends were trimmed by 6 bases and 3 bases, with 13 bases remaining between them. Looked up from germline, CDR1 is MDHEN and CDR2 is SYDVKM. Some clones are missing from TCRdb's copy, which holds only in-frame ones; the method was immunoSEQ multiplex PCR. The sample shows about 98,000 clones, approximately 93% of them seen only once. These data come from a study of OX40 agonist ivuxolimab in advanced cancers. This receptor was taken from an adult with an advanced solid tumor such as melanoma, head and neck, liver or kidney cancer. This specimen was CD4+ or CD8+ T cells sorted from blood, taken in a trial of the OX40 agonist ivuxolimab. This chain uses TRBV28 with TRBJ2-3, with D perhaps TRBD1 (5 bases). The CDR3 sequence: CASSRLDRTDTQYF. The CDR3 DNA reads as TGTGCCAGCAGCCGCCTCGACAGAACAGATACGCAGTATTTT.